This T cell receptor (beta chain) comes out of a study of glioma-infiltrating T cells. Study overall: Dexamethasone exposure before glioma surgery was limited to six or fewer days.

V was pared by 3 bases and J by 4 bases, with 10 bases between. CDR1 and CDR2 from the germline V gene are LNHNV and YYDKDF (reference sequence). The CDR3 runs 14 residues. Using RNA template, CDR3s of TCR alpha and beta were amplified with iRepertoire arm-PCR. TCRdb re-called the multiplex PCR reads with MiXCR, one entry per CDR3 protein. The sample records more than 300,000 distinct CDR3 sequences, 41% being singletons. Points from the study as a whole: Tissue-blood divergence was below expectation in non-neoplastic patients, above in gliomas. A blood CDR3 motif signature was depleted in highly divergent patients.

About this clonotype itself: Its antigen is not known.

The sequence was collected from a human donor with low-grade glioma or glioblastoma, undergoing nonglioma brain surgery, or in good health (not recorded which). What was sequenced was glioma tissue, nonneoplastic brain tissue, or PBMCs (not recorded which). The chain is built from TRBV15 and TRBJ2-1, with D perhaps assigned TRBD1 or TRBD2 (5 bases each). The CDR3 loop reads CATSRRDRYNEQFF. DNA of the CDR3: TGTGCCACCAGCAGGAGGGACCGGTACAATGAGCAGTTCTTC.